One and the same sample provided the 8 T cell receptor beta chains below, sequenced in a study of blood T cell repertoires in COVID-19. Using immunoSEQ multiplex PCR, the repertoire was profiled, and TCRdb retains in-frame clones only, with some absent. The repertoire holds about 200,000 clones, with 85% as singletons. The material sequenced was PBMCs or T cells enriched from blood (not recorded which). All receptors come from a man aged 35-49 years who had recovered from COVID-19.

V and J are TRBV29-1 and TRBJ1-2; D gene unclear. Germline V gene sequence: CDR1 SQVTM, CDR2 ANQGSEA. CDR3 length: 15 residues. Deletions cut 3 bases from V and 4 bases from J, with 18 bases between. The DNA for the CDR3 is TGCAGCGTTGACAGCTCCCAGACGGACTTCTATGGCTACACCTTC. The encoded protein is CSVDSSQTDFYGYTF.

CDR3 loop: CASSQETGATNEKLFF. Written as DNA, the CDR3 is TGCGCCAGCAGCCAAGAAACGGGAGCAACTAATGAAAAACTGTTTTTT. The rearrangement uses TRBV4-1 and TRBJ1-4; no clear D. From germline, CDR1 is MGHRA and CDR2 YSYEKL. Between the trimmed V and J ends, which lost 0 bases and 0 bases, there was a span of 8 bases. The CDR3 is 16 amino acids.

To note about this clone: Other nucleotide sequences in the sample specify the same CDR3. The DNA of the CDR3 is TGTGCCTGGAGTCCGGGTTACGAGCAGTACTTC. The encoded protein is CAWSPGYEQYF. The J gene is TRBJ2-7, the V gene TRBV30; D gene ambiguous. Per germline, CDR1 GTSNPN and CDR2 SVGIG (reference sequence). The V end was cut by 2 bases, the J end by 4 bases, with 6 bases between. The CDR3 runs 11 residues. Using reference TRBV30 and TRBJ2-7 for the parts outside the CDR3, the full variable domain is SQTIHQWPATLVQPVGSPLSLECTVEGTSNPNLYWYRQAAGRGLQLLFYSVGIGQISSEVPQNLSASRPQDRQFILSSKKLLLSDSGFYLCAWSPGYEQYFGPGTRLTVT.

The chain is built from TRBV3-1 (or the pseudogene TRBV3-2) and TRBJ1-3; D remains ambiguous. Germline V gene data show CDR1 as LGHDT and CDR2 as YNNKEL (reference sequence). The CDR3 length is 12 residues. The germline V and J ends were trimmed by 1 base and 5 bases, with 3 bases remaining between them. The CDR3 loop reads CASSQARNTIYF. CDR3 nucleotide sequence: TGTGCCAGCAGCCAAGCCAGAAACACCATATATTTT.

The chain carries TRBV4-2 and TRBJ1-6; D is undetermined. V lost 1 base and J 6 bases, leaving 13 bases between the germline ends. Germline V gene lookup returns CDR1 LGHNA and CDR2 YNFKEQ. The CDR3 has 16 amino acids. The CDR3 region is CASSQVWSGANSPLHF. Here the CDR3 DNA reads TGTGCCAGCAGCCAAGTGTGGTCAGGCGCTAATTCACCCCTCCACTTT.

V gene TRBV7-9 combines with J gene TRBJ2-2; maybe TRBD2 (5 bases). Germline V gene sequence: CDR1 SEHNR, CDR2 FQNEAQ (reference sequence). The V and J ends lost 2 bases and 5 bases respectively, with 12 bases between them. CDR3 size: 15 residues. The CDR3 DNA is TGTGCCAGCAGCTTACTCTTACCGGGGACCGGGGAGCTGTTTTTT. Its translation is CASSLLLPGTGELFF.

The chain employs TRBV4-3 and TRBJ2-7; D remains unclear. CDR1 and CDR2 (germline): LGHNA, YSLEER. CDR3 length equals 14 residues. Trimming shortened V by 3 bases and J by 3 bases, and 12 bases separated the two germline ends. CDR3 region: CASSQEHQDYEQYF. Here the CDR3 DNA reads TGCGCCAGCAGCCAGGAGCACCAAGACTACGAGCAGTACTTC.

The CDR3 region is CASSLAPSGALYNEQFF. CDR3 coding DNA: TGTGCCAGCAGCTTAGCGCCCAGCGGGGCCCTCTACAATGAGCAGTTCTTC. J is TRBJ2-1 and V is TRBV7-2; 7 bases are shared with TRBD2. This CDR3 is built from 17 residues. V gave up 0 bases and J gave up 3 bases; unmatched junction bases: 8. Germline V gene lookup returns CDR1 SGHTA and CDR2 FQGNSA.